This T cell receptor beta chain originates from a study of cytomegalovirus exposure and HLA in healthy donors. Amplification used 60 Vbeta primers and 13 Jbeta primers. Assay used: immunoSEQ multiplex PCR; TCRdb lists only in-frame clones, some missing. The sample holds 150,000 to 200,000 clones; about three quarters are singletons and the top ten take 0.95% to 1.4%. The CDR3 runs 14 residues. V was pared by 1 base and J by 9 bases, with 14 bases between. Germline CDR1 LGHNA, CDR2 YSLEER. This clonotype originated in a woman in her thirties or forties in good health and CMV-seronegative. The genes are TRBV4-3 and TRBJ2-3; maybe TRBD2 (5 bases). Sequencing was done on a sample of PBMCs. In nucleotides, the CDR3 is TGCGCCAGCAGCCAAGGGAGGATCATGGGAACGCAGTATTTT. This codes for CASSQGRIMGTQYF.